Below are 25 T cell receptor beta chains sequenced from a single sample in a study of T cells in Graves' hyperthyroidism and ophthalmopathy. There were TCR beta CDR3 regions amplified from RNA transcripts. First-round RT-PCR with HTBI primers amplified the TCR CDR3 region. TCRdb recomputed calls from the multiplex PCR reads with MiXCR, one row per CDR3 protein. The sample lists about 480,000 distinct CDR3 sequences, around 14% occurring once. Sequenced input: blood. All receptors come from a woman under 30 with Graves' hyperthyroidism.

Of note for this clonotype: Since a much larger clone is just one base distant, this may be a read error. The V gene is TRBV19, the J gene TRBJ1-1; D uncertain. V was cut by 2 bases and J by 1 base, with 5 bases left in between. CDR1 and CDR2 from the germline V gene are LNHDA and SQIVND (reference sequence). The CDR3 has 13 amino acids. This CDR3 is CASSIWGNTEAFF. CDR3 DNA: TGTGCCAGTAGTATATGGGGGAACACTGAAGCTTTCTTT.

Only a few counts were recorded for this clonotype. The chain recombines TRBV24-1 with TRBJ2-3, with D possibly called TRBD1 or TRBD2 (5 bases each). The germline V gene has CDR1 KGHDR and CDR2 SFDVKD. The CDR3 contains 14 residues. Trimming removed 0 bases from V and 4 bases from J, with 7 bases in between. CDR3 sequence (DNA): TGTGCCACCAGTGATTTGGAGGGGCCAGATACGCAGTATTTT. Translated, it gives CATSDLEGPDTQYF.

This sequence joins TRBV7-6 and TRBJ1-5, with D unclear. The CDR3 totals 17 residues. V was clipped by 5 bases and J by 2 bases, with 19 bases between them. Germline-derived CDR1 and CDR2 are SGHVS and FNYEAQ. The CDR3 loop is CASSAGSPRDRNQPQHF. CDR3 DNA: TGTGCCAGCAGCGCCGGGTCCCCGAGGGATCGCAATCAGCCCCAGCATTTT. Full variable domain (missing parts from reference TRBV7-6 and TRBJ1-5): GAGVSQSPRYKVTKRGQDVALRCDPISGHVSLYWYRQALGQGPEFLTYFNYEAQQDKSGLPNDRFSAERPEGSISTLTIQRTEQRDSAMYRCASSAGSPRDRNQPQHFGDGTRLSIL.

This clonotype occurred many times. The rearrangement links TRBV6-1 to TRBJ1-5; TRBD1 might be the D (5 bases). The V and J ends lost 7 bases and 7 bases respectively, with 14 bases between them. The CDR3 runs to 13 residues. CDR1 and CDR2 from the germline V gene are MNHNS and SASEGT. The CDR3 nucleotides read TGTGCCAGCAACCCAGGGTTCGGACAGCCCCAGCATTTT. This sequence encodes CASNPGFGQPQHF.

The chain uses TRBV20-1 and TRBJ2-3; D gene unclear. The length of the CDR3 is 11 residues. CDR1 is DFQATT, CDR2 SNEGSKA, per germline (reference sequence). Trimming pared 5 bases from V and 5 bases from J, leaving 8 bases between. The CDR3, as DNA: TGCAGTGCTGCGGCGGTAGATACGCAGTATTTT. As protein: CSAAAVDTQYF.

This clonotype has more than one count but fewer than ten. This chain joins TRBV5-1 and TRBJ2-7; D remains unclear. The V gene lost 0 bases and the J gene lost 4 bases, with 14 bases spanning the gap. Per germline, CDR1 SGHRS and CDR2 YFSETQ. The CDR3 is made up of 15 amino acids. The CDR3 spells CASSLVASQEYEQYF. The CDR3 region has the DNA TGCGCCAGCAGCTTGGTCGCTAGTCAAGAGTACGAGCAGTACTTC.

Written as DNA, the CDR3 is TGTGCCAGCAGCTTAGAACCCGGGCCCGCGAACACCGGGGAGCTGTTTTTT. It translates to CASSLEPGPANTGELFF. J is TRBJ2-2 and V is TRBV7-6; D gene unclear. V was cut by 1 base and J by 0 bases, with 12 bases left in between. The germline CDR1 and CDR2 sequences are SGHVS and FNYEAQ. The CDR3 is 17 residues long.

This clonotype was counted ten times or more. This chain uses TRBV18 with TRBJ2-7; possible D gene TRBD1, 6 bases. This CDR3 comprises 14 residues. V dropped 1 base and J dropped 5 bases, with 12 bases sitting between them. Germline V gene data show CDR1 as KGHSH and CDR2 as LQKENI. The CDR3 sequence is CASSPLQGVNEQYF. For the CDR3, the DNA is TGTGCCAGCTCACCACTACAGGGTGTGAACGAGCAGTACTTC.

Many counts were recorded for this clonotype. The CDR3 here is CASRKPGTGLQKLFF. The CDR3 DNA follows: TGTGCCAGCAGGAAACCCGGGACAGGGTTGCAAAAACTGTTTTTT. The chain joins TRBV11-2 to TRBJ1-4; 9 bases are a match to TRBD1. J lost 9 bases, V lost 6 bases, and 11 bases had no gene match. The CDR3 runs 15 residues. CDR1 is SGHAT and CDR2 is FQNNGV in the germline V gene.

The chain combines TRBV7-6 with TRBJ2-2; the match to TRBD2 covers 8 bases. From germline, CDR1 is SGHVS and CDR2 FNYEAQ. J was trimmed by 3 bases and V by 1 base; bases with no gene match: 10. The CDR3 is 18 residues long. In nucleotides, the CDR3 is TGTGCCAGCAGCTTAGATGCGGCCGGGAGGGGGTACACCGGGGAGCTGTTTTTT. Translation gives CASSLDAAGRGYTGELFF. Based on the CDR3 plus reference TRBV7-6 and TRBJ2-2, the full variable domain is GAGVSQSPRYKVTKRGQDVALRCDPISGHVSLYWYRQALGQGPEFLTYFNYEAQQDKSGLPNDRFSAERPEGSISTLTIQRTEQRDSAMYRCASSLDAAGRGYTGELFFGEGSRLTVL.

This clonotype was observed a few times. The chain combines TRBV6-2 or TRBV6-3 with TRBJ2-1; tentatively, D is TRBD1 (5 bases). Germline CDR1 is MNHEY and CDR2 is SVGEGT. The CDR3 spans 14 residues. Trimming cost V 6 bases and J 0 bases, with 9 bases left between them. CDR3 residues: CASSKGISYNEQFF. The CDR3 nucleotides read TGTGCCAGCAGCAAGGGGATCTCCTACAATGAGCAGTTCTTC.

Written as DNA, the CDR3 is TGTGCCAGCAGTGAGTCTCCCTGGATAGCCAAAAACATTCAGTACTTC. It specifies CASSESPWIAKNIQYF. The chain couples TRBV6-1 to TRBJ2-4; D uncertain. This CDR3 region has 16 residues. V lost 3 bases and J 0 bases, leaving 12 bases between the germline ends. Germline V lookup: CDR1 MNHNS, CDR2 SASEGT.

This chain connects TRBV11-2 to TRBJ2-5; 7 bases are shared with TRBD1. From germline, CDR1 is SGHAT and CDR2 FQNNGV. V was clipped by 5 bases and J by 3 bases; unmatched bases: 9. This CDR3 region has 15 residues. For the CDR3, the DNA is TGTGCCAGCAGCCACGGGACAGAGGGTAAAGAGACCCAGTACTTC. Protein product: CASSHGTEGKETQYF.

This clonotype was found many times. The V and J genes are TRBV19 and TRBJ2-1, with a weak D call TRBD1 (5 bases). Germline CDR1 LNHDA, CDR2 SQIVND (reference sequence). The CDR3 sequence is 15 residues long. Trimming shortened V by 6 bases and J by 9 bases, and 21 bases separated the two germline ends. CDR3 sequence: CASRIRQSTGSEQFF. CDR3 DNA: TGTGCCAGTAGGATAAGACAGTCGACGGGTAGTGAGCAGTTCTTC.

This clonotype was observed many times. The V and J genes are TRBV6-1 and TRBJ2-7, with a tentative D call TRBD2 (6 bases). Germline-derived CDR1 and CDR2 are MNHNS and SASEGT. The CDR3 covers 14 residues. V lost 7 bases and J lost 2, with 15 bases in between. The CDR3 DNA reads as TGTGCCAGCATGCGGGAAGGTATGACCTACGAGCAGTACTTC. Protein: CASMREGMTYEQYF.

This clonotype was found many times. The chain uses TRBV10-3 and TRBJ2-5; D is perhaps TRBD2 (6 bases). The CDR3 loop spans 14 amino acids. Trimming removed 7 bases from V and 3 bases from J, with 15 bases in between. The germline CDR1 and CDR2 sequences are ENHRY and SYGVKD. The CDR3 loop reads CAITEETSKETQYF. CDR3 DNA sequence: TGTGCCATCACTGAAGAGACTAGTAAAGAGACCCAGTACTTC.

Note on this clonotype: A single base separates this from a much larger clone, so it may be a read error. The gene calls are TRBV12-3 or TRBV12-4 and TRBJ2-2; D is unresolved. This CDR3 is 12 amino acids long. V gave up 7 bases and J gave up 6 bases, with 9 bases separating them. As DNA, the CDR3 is TGTGCCAGCATGTCGGGCGCCGGGGAGCTGTTTTTT. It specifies CASMSGAGELFF.

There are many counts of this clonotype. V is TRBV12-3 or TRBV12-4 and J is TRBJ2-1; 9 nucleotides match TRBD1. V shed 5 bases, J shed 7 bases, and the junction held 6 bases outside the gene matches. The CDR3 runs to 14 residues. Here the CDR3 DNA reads TGTGCCAGCAGTCGAGGGACAGGGTTGAATGAGCAGTTCTTC. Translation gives CASSRGTGLNEQFF.

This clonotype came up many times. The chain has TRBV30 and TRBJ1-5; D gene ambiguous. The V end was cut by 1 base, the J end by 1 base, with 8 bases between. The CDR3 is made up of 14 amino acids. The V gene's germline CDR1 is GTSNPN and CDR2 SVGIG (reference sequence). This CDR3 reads CAWSAGWSNQPQHF. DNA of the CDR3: TGTGCCTGGAGTGCGGGCTGGAGCAATCAGCCCCAGCATTTT.

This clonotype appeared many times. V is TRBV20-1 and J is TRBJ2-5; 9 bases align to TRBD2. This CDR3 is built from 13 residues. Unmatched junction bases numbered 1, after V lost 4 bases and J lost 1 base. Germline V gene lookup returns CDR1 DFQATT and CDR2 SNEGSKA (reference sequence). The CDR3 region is CSAMTSGQETQYF. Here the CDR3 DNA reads TGCAGTGCTATGACTAGCGGCCAAGAGACCCAGTACTTC.

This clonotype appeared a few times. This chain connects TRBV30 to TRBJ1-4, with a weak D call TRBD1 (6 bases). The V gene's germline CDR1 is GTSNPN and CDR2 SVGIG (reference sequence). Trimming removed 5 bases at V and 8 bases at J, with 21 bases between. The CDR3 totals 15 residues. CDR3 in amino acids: CAWGGGGGGREKLFF. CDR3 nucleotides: TGTGCCTGGGGGGGGGGAGGAGGGGGTCGAGAAAAACTGTTTTTT.

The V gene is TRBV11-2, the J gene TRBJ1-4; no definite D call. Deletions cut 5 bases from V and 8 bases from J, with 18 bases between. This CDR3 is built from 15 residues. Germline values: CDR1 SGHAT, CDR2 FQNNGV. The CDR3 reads CASSPASRVSEKLFF. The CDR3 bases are TGTGCCAGCAGCCCCGCGAGTAGGGTCTCGGAAAAACTGTTTTTT.

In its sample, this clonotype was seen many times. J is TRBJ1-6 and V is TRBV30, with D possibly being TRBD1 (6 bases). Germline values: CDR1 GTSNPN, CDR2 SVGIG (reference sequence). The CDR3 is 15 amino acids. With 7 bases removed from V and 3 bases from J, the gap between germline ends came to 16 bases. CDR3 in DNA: TGTGCCTTGACCTCCGGAGGGGGCTATAATTCACCCCTCCACTTT. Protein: CALTSGGGYNSPLHF. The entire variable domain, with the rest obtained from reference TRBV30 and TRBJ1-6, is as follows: SQTIHQWPATLVQPVGSPLSLECTVEGTSNPNLYWYRQAAGRGLQLLFYSVGIGQISSEVPQNLSASRPQDRQFILSSKKLLLSDSGFYLCALTSGGGYNSPLHFGNGTRLTVT.

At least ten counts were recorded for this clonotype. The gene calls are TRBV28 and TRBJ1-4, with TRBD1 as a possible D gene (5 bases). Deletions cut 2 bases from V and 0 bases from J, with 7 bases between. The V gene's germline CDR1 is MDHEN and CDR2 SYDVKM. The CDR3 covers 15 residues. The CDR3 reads CASSLDSATNEKLFF. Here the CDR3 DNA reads TGTGCCAGCAGTTTAGACAGTGCAACTAATGAAAAACTGTTTTTT. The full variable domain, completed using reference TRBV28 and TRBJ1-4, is DVKVTQSSRYLVKRTGEKVFLECVQDMDHENMFWYRQDPGLGLRLIYFSYDVKMKEKGDIPEGYSVSREKKERFSLILESASTNQTSMYLCASSLDSATNEKLFFGSGTQLSVL.

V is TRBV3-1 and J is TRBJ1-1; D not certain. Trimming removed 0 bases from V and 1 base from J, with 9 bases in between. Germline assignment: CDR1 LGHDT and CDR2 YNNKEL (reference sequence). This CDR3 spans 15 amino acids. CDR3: CASSQDGTWNTEAFF. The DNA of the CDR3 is TGTGCCAGCAGCCAAGATGGCACCTGGAACACTGAAGCTTTCTTT.